The next 3 T cell receptor beta chains were all read from a single sample in a study of T cells expressing NK-cell markers. TCRdb reprocessed the 5' RACE reads, keeping one entry per CDR3 protein, no DNA. The listing records hundreds of thousands of distinct CDR3 sequences. Source material: blood T cells: a sorted CD56 or NKG2C T cell subset, CD4+ or CD8+ T cells, or bulk PBMC T cells (not recorded which). These receptors all stem from a woman between 18 and 70 years old in good health.

V usage is TRBV5-5 and J usage is TRBJ2-1. Germline V gives CDR1 SGHKS, CDR2 YYEKEE (reference sequence). The CDR3 loop spans 12 amino acids. This CDR3 reads CASQAGQNEQFF.

The CDR3 loop is CASSPERNLAKNIQYF. The gene calls are TRBV12-3 or TRBV12-4 and TRBJ2-4; without DNA, the TCRdb call of TRBD2 cannot be checked. The CDR3 has 16 residues.

The chain recombines TRBV10-3 with TRBJ2-1; the TCRdb call, TRBD2, lacks DNA for checking. The CDR3 extends over 13 amino acids. Germline-derived CDR1 and CDR2 are ENHRY and SYGVKD. CDR3 protein: CAIAPRSYNEQFF.